Listed below are T cell receptor beta chains from one sample, sequenced in a study of technical replicates of blood from a few donors. Generated by immunoSEQ multiplex PCR, the TCRdb table keeps only in-frame clones and is missing some. The sample holds approximately 89,000 clones, approximately 94% seen once. What was sequenced was T cells isolated from PBMCs. The source of these receptors is a human donor in good health. The CDR3 runs from the conserved cysteine through the conserved F or W. The D gene is left open where the match is weak. Rows may omit the clone size; those that give it use once, few, many or a size class.

V gene	clone size	J gene	D gene	CDR3 DNA	CDR3 protein
TRBV14	once	TRBJ2-7	-	TGTGCCAGCAGCCCTACCAGGGTGGGAGAGCAGTACTTC	CASSPTRVGEQYF
TRBV21-1	-	TRBJ1-2	-	TGTGCCAGCAGCAAAGCCGGTACGTACTATGGCTACACCTTC	CASSKAGTYYGYTF
TRBV4-1	medium-sized	TRBJ1-1	-	TGCGCCAGCAGCCAAGATCCTAATTGGGGCGGCACTGAAGCTTTCTTT	CASSQDPNWGGTEAFF
TRBV5-6	-	TRBJ2-7	-	TGTGCCAGCAGCGACACTAGAACCCCACCTAGCGAGCAGTACTTC	CASSDTRTPPSEQYF
TRBV19	once	TRBJ2-7	-	TGTGCCAGCGCCTCTCAAGGAGCTAGGGAGCAGTACTTC	CASASQGAREQYF
TRBV4-3	-	TRBJ2-3	-	TGCGCCAGCAGCCACTTGCCAGCGGCTAGCACAGATACGCAGTATTTT	CASSHLPAASTDTQYF
TRBV30	-	TRBJ1-2	-	TGTGCCTGGAGTATGTCCTTGGCGGGGCAAGGCTACACCTTC	CAWSMSLAGQGYTF
TRBV5-5	-	TRBJ2-7	-	TGTGCCAGCAGCTTGCAGGTCTCCTACGAGCAGTACTTC	CASSLQVSYEQYF
TRBV7-9	-	TRBJ2-5	TRBD1	TGTGCCAGCAGGACAACCACAGGGGGAGAGACCCAGTACTTC	CASRTTTGGETQYF
TRBV14	once	TRBJ2-7	TRBD2	TGTGCCAGCAGCCAAGTGTTAGCGGGAGGGTACGAGCAGTACTTC	CASSQVLAGGYEQYF
TRBV5-4	-	TRBJ1-1	-	TGTGCCAGCAGCTTCGGGGGTATAGGGGCTTTCTTT	CASSFGGIGAFF
TRBV19	-	TRBJ2-2	-	TGTGCCAGTAGTATAGATGACTATGGCGGGGAGCTGTTTTTT	CASSIDDYGGELFF
TRBV6-5	once	TRBJ1-2	-	TGTGCCAGCAGAACCCTGGGCCCTACAGATGGCTACACCTTC	CASRTLGPTDGYTF
TRBV28	-	TRBJ1-5	-	TGTGCCAGCAGTTTGAGGTATCGTCAGCCCCAGCATTTT	CASSLRYRQPQHF
TRBV5-6	-	TRBJ1-1	-	TGTGCCAGCACCAAAAGGGAGGGCGGGACTGAAGCTTTCTTT	CASTKREGGTEAFF
TRBV19	-	TRBJ1-3	-	TGTGCCAGTAGTATGAAAAAACAGGGCCATGGAAACACCATATATTTT	CASSMKKQGHGNTIYF